This T cell receptor (beta chain) was retrieved from a study of monozygotic twins with inflammatory bowel disease. TCRdb derives one entry per CDR3 protein from the 5' RACE reads, leaving out DNA. The table lists more than 350,000 distinct CDR3 sequences, with 2% to 3% in the top ten. CDR3 length: 12 residues. The V gene's germline CDR1 is SGHTA and CDR2 FQGNSA. The clonotype originates from a human donor with ulcerative colitis or Crohn's disease, or a healthy co-twin of an affected twin (not recorded which). The chain has TRBV7-2 and TRBJ1-4. Sequenced input: blood. CDR3 region: CASSPSKEKLFF.